The 30 T cell receptor beta chains given below trace back to one sample, sequenced in a study of blood T cell repertoires in COVID-19. The protocol was immunoSEQ multiplex PCR, while the TCRdb copy is restricted to in-frame clones and leaves out a portion. The sample shows around 230,000 clones, roughly nine tenths of them seen only once. Input material: peripheral blood. These receptors originate from a man aged 40-49 years with acute or convalescent COVID-19.

This chain uses TRBV30 with TRBJ2-1, with 8 bases aligning to TRBD2. The CDR3 consists of 14 residues. Per the germline V gene, CDR1 is GTSNPN and CDR2 is SVGIG (reference sequence). Trimming at V came to 5 bases and at J to 7 bases, leaving 10 bases not matched to a gene. The CDR3 bases are TGTGCCTGGGTCGGAAGCGGGAGATGGAATGAGCAGTTCTTC. Its protein is CAWVGSGRWNEQFF.

The chain employs TRBV6-5 and TRBJ1-5, with D possibly matching TRBD1 (6 bases). This CDR3 contains 15 residues. Germline values: CDR1 MNHEY, CDR2 SVGAGI. The V and J ends lost 7 bases and 0 bases respectively, with 13 bases between them. The CDR3 region is CASNKDRLSNQPQHF. The DNA for the CDR3 is TGTGCCAGCAACAAAGACAGGCTTAGCAATCAGCCCCAGCATTTT.

This chain links TRBV6-6 with TRBJ1-5; TRBD1 aligns across 7 bases. Germline V gene data show CDR1 as MNHNY and CDR2 as SVGAGI (reference sequence). V shed 6 bases, J shed 6 bases, and the junction held 11 bases outside the gene matches. The CDR3 is 15 amino acids. Here the CDR3 reads CASSPKGQLLQPQHF. The CDR3 DNA follows: TGTGCCAGCAGCCCTAAGGGACAGTTGCTTCAGCCCCAGCATTTT.

This chain connects TRBV27 to TRBJ1-3, with 8 bases fitting TRBD1. Looked up from germline, CDR1 is MNHEY and CDR2 is SMNVEV (reference sequence). The CDR3 contains 20 residues. V lost 5 bases, J lost 3 bases, and 21 bases stayed unmatched. Written as DNA, the CDR3 is TGTGCCAGCAGTCCGGGGCCCCCCAGACAGGGGAAAGAGGGTGGAAACACCATATATTTT. This sequence encodes CASSPGPPRQGKEGGNTIYF.

The chain is built from TRBV19 and TRBJ1-2; D is undetermined. Per germline, CDR1 LNHDA and CDR2 SQIVND (reference sequence). V lost 3 bases and J 4 bases, leaving 12 bases between the germline ends. The CDR3 extends over 14 amino acids. The DNA for the CDR3 is TGTGCCAGTAGTATGAACGGAGCGAGCTATGGCTACACCTTC. It specifies CASSMNGASYGYTF.

The chain carries TRBV6-5 and TRBJ2-1; D might be TRBD1 (5 bases). The CDR3 covers 13 residues. The ends were cut back, 6 bases at V and 6 bases at J, with 12 bases in the middle. The V gene's germline CDR1 is MNHEY and CDR2 SVGAGI. CDR3 amino acids: CASSDTGFNEQFF. CDR3 DNA: TGTGCCAGCAGCGATACAGGTTTCAATGAGCAGTTCTTC.

The V gene is TRBV4-2, the J gene TRBJ2-1, with a possible D match to TRBD2 (6 bases). The V end lost 4 bases, the J end lost 7 bases, and 8 bases lay between the germline ends. CDR3 length equals 12 residues. The germline CDR1 and CDR2 sequences are LGHNA and YNFKEQ. CDR3 residues: CASSPGGNEQFF. In nucleotides, the CDR3 is TGTGCCAGCAGCCCTGGAGGGAATGAGCAGTTCTTC.

CDR3: CASSIGTGGSQETQYF. The CDR3, as DNA: TGTGCCAGCAGTATAGGGACAGGGGGTTCCCAAGAGACCCAGTACTTC. The rearrangement uses TRBV9 and TRBJ2-5; 11 positions match TRBD1. The CDR3 is made up of 16 amino acids. Germline CDR1 SGDLS, CDR2 YYNGEE. Germline trimming cut 5 bases from V and 1 base from J; bases unmatched to any gene: 7.

This clone came up a few times. The rearrangement links TRBV29-1 to TRBJ2-5; 9 nucleotides agree with TRBD1. Germline lookup yields CDR1 SQVTM and CDR2 ANQGSEA. The CDR3 length is 14 residues. Trimming at V came to 8 bases and at J to 1 base, leaving 8 bases not matched to a gene. This chain's CDR3 is CSLRQGVVQETQYF. The CDR3 region has the DNA TGCAGCCTCCGACAGGGGGTCGTCCAAGAGACCCAGTACTTC.

This chain joins TRBV5-1 and TRBJ1-4, with 7 bases that match TRBD1. Germline V gene data show CDR1 as SGHRS and CDR2 as YFSETQ. This CDR3 comprises 15 residues. V shed 7 bases and J 5 bases; nucleotides not matched to a gene: 11. As DNA, the CDR3 is TGCGCCAGCGGATGGGGAGACAGGGAAAATGAAAAACTGTTTTTT. Its translation is CASGWGDRENEKLFF.

The rearrangement links TRBV12-3 or TRBV12-4 to TRBJ2-7; D uncertain. CDR3 size: 13 residues. With 6 bases removed from V and 0 bases from J, the gap between germline ends came to 9 bases. Here the CDR3 reads CASSSTVSYEQYF. The CDR3 DNA reads TGTGCCAGCAGCTCGACTGTCTCCTACGAGCAGTACTTC.

The V call is TRBV27, the J call TRBJ2-7; 7 positions match TRBD1. Germline loops: CDR1 MNHEY, CDR2 SMNVEV (reference sequence). Germline trimming cut 6 bases from V and 6 bases from J; bases unmatched to any gene: 8. This CDR3 comprises 13 residues. CDR3: CASSFQSGGEQYF. The CDR3 DNA sequence: TGTGCCAGCAGCTTTCAATCAGGGGGCGAGCAGTACTTC.

The chain carries TRBV18 and TRBJ2-7, with D maybe TRBD1 (6 bases). Trimming shortened V by 1 base and J by 1 base, and 11 bases separated the two germline ends. Germline CDR1 and CDR2: KGHSH and LQKENI. This CDR3 contains 15 residues. The CDR3 DNA reads TGTGCCAGCTCACCACTGGGGGCTTCGTCCTACGAGCAGTACTTC. Its translation is CASSPLGASSYEQYF. The full variable domain, completed using reference TRBV18 and TRBJ2-7, is NAGVMQNPRHLVRRRGQEARLRCSPMKGHSHVYWYRQLPEEGLKFMVYLQKENIIDESGMPKERFSAEFPKEGPSILRIQQVVRGDSAAYFCASSPLGASSYEQYFGPGTRLTVT.

This sequence joins TRBV6-6 and TRBJ1-1; no clear D gene. V was clipped by 0 bases and J by 4 bases, with 6 bases between them. Germline CDR1 reads MNHNY; CDR2 reads SVGAGI (reference sequence). The length of the CDR3 is 13 residues. The CDR3 loop is CASSYSFSTEAFF. DNA of the CDR3: TGTGCCAGCAGTTACTCATTCAGCACTGAAGCTTTCTTT.

V gene TRBV7-9 combines with J gene TRBJ1-4, with D hard to call. CDR3 length: 13 amino acids. V was shortened by 5 bases and J by 6 bases, with 10 bases between the two germline ends. Per germline, CDR1 SEHNR and CDR2 FQNEAQ (reference sequence). The CDR3: CASSAHPDEKLFF. CDR3 bases: TGTGCCAGCAGCGCCCACCCGGATGAAAAACTGTTTTTT.

This chain connects TRBV5-5 to TRBJ2-7, with D hard to call. Trimming left V 0 bases short and J 0 bases short, with 10 bases between. The CDR3 runs 15 residues. Germline lookup yields CDR1 SGHKS and CDR2 YYEKEE (reference sequence). The CDR3 here is CASSLAPTFSYEQYF. The CDR3 DNA reads as TGTGCCAGCAGCTTGGCCCCGACATTCTCCTACGAGCAGTACTTC.

The rearrangement joins TRBV27 to TRBJ2-7; 7 bases are a match to TRBD2. V shed 3 bases and J 6 bases; nucleotides not matched to a gene: 11. Germline V gene data show CDR1 as MNHEY and CDR2 as SMNVEV (reference sequence). This CDR3 region has 15 residues. The CDR3 protein is CASSFVWGRASEQYF. The CDR3 DNA follows: TGTGCCAGCAGTTTTGTTTGGGGGAGGGCCTCCGAGCAGTACTTC.

The chain recombines TRBV27 with TRBJ1-5, with TRBD1 as a possible D gene (6 bases). Germline lookup yields CDR1 MNHEY and CDR2 SMNVEV (reference sequence). This CDR3 contains 14 residues. V lost 3 bases and J lost 4, with 10 bases in between. CDR3 sequence (DNA): TGTGCCAGCAGTTTCCCAGGGGAAAATCAGCCCCAGCATTTT. Protein sequence: CASSFPGENQPQHF.

The genes are TRBV5-1 and TRBJ2-2; D gene uncertain. The CDR3 contains 11 residues. From germline, CDR1 is SGHRS and CDR2 YFSETQ. V lost 0 bases and J 15 bases, leaving 9 bases between the germline ends. Here the CDR3 reads CASSLGRNLFF. The CDR3 DNA sequence: TGCGCCAGCAGCTTGGGGCGGAACTTGTTTTTT.

The chain recombines TRBV19 with TRBJ2-7; 11 positions match TRBD2. V lost 2 bases to trimming and J lost 3 bases; unmatched junction nucleotides: 3. Germline values: CDR1 LNHDA, CDR2 SQIVND (reference sequence). The CDR3 consists of 15 residues. CDR3 in DNA: TGTGCCAGTAGTATATCTGGGACTAGCGGCTACGAGCAGTACTTC. Translated: CASSISGTSGYEQYF.

The J gene is TRBJ2-7, the V gene TRBV7-6, with 7 nucleotides matching TRBD1. Germline CDR1 SGHVS, CDR2 FNYEAQ. CDR3 length: 14 amino acids. V shed 5 bases and J 3 bases; nucleotides not matched to a gene: 7. Here the CDR3 reads CASSNRGRGYEQYF. CDR3 coding DNA: TGTGCCAGCAGCAACAGGGGTCGGGGCTACGAGCAGTACTTC.

The CDR3 reads CASSIEEGNYEQYF. CDR3 coding DNA: TGTGCCAGTAGTATAGAGGAGGGGAACTACGAGCAGTACTTC. The chain has TRBV19 and TRBJ2-7; D possibly corresponds to TRBD2 (6 bases). This CDR3 region has 14 residues. Looked up from germline, CDR1 is LNHDA and CDR2 is SQIVND (reference sequence). Trimming removed 0 bases from V and 3 bases from J, with 9 bases in between.

The CDR3 nucleotides read TGTGCCATCAGTGATCCCATGGCGGGCCGTTATCAGCCCCAGCATTTT. Translating gives CAISDPMAGRYQPQHF. The V call is TRBV10-3, the J call TRBJ1-5; no reliable D call. The CDR3 consists of 16 residues. Trimming cost V 3 bases and J 5 bases, with 17 bases left between them. Germline V gives CDR1 ENHRY, CDR2 SYGVKD.

This clone was seen a handful of times. The genes are TRBV2 and TRBJ1-1; D gene ambiguous. The germline V and J ends were trimmed by 6 bases and 11 bases, with 10 bases remaining between them. The CDR3 length is 10 residues. Germline assignment: CDR1 SNHLY and CDR2 FYNNEI. The CDR3 DNA sequence: TGTGCCAGCAGCCATCCGGGGGCTTTCTTT. It translates to CASSHPGAFF.

The chain combines TRBV13 with TRBJ1-6, with D tentatively TRBD1 (5 bases). The CDR3 sequence is 17 residues long. Trimming pared 5 bases from V and 9 bases from J, leaving 23 bases between. CDR1 and CDR2 from the germline V gene are PRHDT and FYEKMQ (reference sequence). The CDR3 region has the DNA TGTGCCAGCAGCGAGAGGGGAGGCCAGGCACATCTTTCACCCCTCCACTTT. Translation gives CASSERGGQAHLSPLHF.

V gene TRBV6-5 combines with J gene TRBJ2-1, with D maybe TRBD2 (5 bases). The CDR3 extends over 16 amino acids. V lost 0 bases, J lost 2 bases, and 11 bases lay in between. Germline lookup yields CDR1 MNHEY and CDR2 SVGAGI. The CDR3 sequence: CASSYSEDAAYNEQFF. CDR3 DNA sequence: TGTGCCAGCAGTTACTCGGAGGACGCGGCCTACAATGAGCAGTTCTTC.

This clone was seen once. The V gene is TRBV19, the J gene TRBJ2-7; the D gene is possibly TRBD2 (6 bases). This CDR3 has 15 amino acids. V shed 4 bases and J shed 2 bases, with 15 bases lying between them. Germline values: CDR1 LNHDA, CDR2 SQIVND (reference sequence). CDR3 loop: CASSTRRRVPYEQYF. CDR3 nucleotide sequence: TGTGCCAGTAGTACTCGTAGGAGGGTACCCTACGAGCAGTACTTC.

The CDR3 bases are TGTGCCAGCAGTTTGGCCGCAGGCAGTGGCTACACCTTC. Translating it yields CASSLAAGSGYTF. This rearrangement joins TRBV12-3 or TRBV12-4 to TRBJ1-2; the D is unclear. The V end was cut by 3 bases, the J end by 7 bases, with 12 bases between. The CDR3 has 13 residues.

The genes are TRBV10-3 and TRBJ2-3; 11 nucleotides match TRBD2. The ends lost 0 bases at V and 5 bases at J; junction bases unmatched: 13. The CDR3 consists of 19 residues. Germline V gene data show CDR1 as ENHRY and CDR2 as SYGVKD. The CDR3 DNA is TGTGCCATCAGTGAGTCTGCGCCAGGGCTAGCGGGGGGAATAGATACGCAGTATTTT. Its translation is CAISESAPGLAGGIDTQYF.

The chain uses TRBV5-1 and TRBJ1-1; the match to TRBD1 covers 11 bases. In germline, CDR1 is SGHRS, CDR2 YFSETQ. Trimming removed 0 bases from V and 6 bases from J; junction bases left unmatched: 7. This CDR3 is 16 amino acids long. The CDR3: CASSLAGDRGFAEAFF. Here the CDR3 DNA reads TGCGCCAGCAGCTTGGCCGGGGACAGGGGGTTTGCTGAAGCTTTCTTT.